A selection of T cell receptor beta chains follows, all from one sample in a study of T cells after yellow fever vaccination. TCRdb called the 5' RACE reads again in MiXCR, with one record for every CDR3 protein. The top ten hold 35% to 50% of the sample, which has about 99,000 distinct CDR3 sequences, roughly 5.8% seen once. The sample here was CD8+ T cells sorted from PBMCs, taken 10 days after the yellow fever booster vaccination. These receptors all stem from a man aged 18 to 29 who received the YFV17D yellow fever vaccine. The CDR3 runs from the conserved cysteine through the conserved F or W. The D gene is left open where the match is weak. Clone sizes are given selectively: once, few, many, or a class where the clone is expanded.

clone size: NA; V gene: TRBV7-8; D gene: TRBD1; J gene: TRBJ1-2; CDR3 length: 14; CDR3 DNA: TGTGCCAGCAGCGTGGGGACAGGATCGAGTGGCTACACCTTC; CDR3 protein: CASSVGTGSSGYTF
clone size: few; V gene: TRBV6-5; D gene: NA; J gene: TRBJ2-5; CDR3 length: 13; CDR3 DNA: TGTGCCAGCAGTTATGGGGGGATGGAGACCCAGTACTTC; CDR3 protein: CASSYGGMETQYF
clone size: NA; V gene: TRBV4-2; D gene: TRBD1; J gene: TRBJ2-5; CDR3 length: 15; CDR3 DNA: TGTGCCAGCAGCCGGGACAGGGGCCAAGGGGAGACCCAGTACTTC; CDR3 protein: CASSRDRGQGETQYF
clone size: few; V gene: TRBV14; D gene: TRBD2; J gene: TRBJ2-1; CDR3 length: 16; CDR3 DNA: TGTGCCAGCAGCCAAGATCGGAGCGGGGGGGCCCCTGAGCAGTTCTTC; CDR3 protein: CASSQDRSGGAPEQFF
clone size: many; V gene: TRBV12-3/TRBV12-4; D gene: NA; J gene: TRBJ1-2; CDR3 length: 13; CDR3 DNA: TGTGCCAGCAGTTTAGCGTCAGGGTTCGGCTACACCTTC; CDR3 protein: CASSLASGFGYTF
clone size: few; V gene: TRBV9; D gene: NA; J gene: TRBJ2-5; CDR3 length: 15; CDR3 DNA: TGTGCCAGCAGCCAAGCCGGGGCGATTGGAGAGACCCAGTACTTC; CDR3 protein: CASSQAGAIGETQYF
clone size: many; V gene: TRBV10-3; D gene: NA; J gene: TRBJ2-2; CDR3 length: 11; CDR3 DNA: TGTGCCACCACAGGGACCGGGGAGCTGTTTTTT; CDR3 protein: CATTGTGELFF
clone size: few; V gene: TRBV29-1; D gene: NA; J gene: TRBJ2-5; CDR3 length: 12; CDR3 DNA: TGCAGCGTTGAAGACCTAGAAGAGACCCAGTACTTC; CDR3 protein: CSVEDLEETQYF
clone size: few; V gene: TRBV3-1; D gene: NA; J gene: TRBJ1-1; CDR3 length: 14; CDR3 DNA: TGTGCCAGCAGCCAAGAGGGGGGTATCACTGAAGCTTTCTTT; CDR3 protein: CASSQEGGITEAFF
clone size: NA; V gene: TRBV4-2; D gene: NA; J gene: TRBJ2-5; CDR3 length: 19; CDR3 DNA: TGTGCCAGCAGCCTTCCGGGGGTGGTTGGGGGGGCCCCAGAAGAGACCCAGTACTTC; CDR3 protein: CASSLPGVVGGAPEETQYF
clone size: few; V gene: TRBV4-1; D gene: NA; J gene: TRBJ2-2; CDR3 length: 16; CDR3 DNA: TGCGCCAGCAGCCAAGAAACGGGGCCTGGCACCGGGGAGCTGTTTTTT; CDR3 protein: CASSQETGPGTGELFF
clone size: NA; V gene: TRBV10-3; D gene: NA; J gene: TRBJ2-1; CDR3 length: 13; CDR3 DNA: TGTGCCATCAGTGAGTTCTCGCGGAATGAGCAGTTCTTC; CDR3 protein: CAISEFSRNEQFF
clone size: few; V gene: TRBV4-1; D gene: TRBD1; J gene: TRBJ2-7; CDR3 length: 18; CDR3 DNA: TGCGCCAGCAGCCGGCAATTTGGCCTAGACAGGGACCCCTACGAGCAGTACTTC; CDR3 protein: CASSRQFGLDRDPYEQYF